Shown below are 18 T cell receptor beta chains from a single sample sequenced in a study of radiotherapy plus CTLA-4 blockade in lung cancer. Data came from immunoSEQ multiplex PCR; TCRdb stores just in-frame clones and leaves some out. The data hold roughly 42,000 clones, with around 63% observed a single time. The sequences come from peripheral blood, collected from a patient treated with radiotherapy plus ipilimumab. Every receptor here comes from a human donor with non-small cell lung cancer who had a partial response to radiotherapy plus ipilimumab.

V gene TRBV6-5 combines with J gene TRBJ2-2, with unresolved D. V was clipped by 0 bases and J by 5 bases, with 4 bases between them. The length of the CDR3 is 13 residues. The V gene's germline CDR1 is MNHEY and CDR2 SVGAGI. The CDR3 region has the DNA TGTGCCAGCAGTTACTCCTTTACCGGGGAGCTGTTTTTT. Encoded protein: CASSYSFTGELFF.

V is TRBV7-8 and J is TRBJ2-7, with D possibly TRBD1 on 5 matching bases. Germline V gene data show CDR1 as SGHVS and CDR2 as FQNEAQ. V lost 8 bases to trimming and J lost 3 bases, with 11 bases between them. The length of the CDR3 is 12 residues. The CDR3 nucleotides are TGTGCCAGCTCAGGGCCCAACTACGAGCAGTACTTC. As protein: CASSGPNYEQYF.

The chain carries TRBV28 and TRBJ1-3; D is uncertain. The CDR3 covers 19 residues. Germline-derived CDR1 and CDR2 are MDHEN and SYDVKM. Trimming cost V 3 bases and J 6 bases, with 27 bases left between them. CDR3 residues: CASSFSPGRPLAAKNTIYF. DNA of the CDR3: TGTGCCAGCAGTTTTTCCCCGGGCAGGCCGTTAGCGGCCAAAAACACCATATATTTT.

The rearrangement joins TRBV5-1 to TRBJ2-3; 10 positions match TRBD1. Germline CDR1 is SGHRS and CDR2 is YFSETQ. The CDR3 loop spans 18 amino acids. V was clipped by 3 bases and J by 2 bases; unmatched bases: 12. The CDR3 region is CASSSGTPGQGLTDTQYF. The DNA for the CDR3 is TGCGCCAGCAGCTCCGGCACTCCGGGACAGGGGCTCACAGATACGCAGTATTTT.

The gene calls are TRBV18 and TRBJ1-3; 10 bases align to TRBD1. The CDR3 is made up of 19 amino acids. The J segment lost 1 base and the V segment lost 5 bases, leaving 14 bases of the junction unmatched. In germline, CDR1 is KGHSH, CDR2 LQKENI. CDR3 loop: CASSFRTPGQGLSGNTIYF. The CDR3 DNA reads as TGTGCCAGCTCATTTCGAACGCCGGGACAGGGGCTTTCTGGAAACACCATATATTTT.

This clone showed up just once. The CDR3 coding sequence is TGTGCCAGCAGCTTAGCCGGCGGAGGGGAGACCCAGTACTTC. The encoded protein is CASSLAGGGETQYF. V is TRBV7-9 and J is TRBJ2-5; possibly TRBD2 for D (6 bases). Germline CDR1 and CDR2: SEHNR and FQNEAQ (reference sequence). Trimming pared 0 bases from V and 5 bases from J, leaving 10 bases between. CDR3 length: 14 amino acids. The full variable domain, in which reference TRBV7-9 and TRBJ2-5 provide the parts outside the CDR3, is DTGVSQNPRHKITKRGQNVTFRCDPISEHNRLYWYRQTLGQGPEFLTYFQNEAQLEKSRLLSDRFSAERPKGSFSTLEIQRTEQGDSAMYLCASSLAGGGETQYFGPGTRLLVL.

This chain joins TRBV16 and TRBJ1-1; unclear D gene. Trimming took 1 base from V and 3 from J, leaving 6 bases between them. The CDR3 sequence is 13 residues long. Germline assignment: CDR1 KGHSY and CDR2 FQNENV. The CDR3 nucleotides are TGTGCCAGCAGCCAATTGAGGGACACTGAAGCTTTCTTT. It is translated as CASSQLRDTEAFF.

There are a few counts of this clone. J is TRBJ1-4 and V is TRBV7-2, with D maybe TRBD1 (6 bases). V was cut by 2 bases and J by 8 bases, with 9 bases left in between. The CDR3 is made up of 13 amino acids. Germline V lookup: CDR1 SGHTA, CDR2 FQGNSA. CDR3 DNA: TGTGCCAGCAGCTTAATCAGGGGCGAAAAACTGTTTTTT. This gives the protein CASSLIRGEKLFF.

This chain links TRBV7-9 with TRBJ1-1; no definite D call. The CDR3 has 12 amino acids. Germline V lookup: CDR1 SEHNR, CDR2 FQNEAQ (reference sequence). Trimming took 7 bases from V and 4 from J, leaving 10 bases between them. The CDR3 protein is CASTSLITEAFF. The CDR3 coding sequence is TGTGCCAGCACTTCTCTAATCACTGAAGCTTTCTTT.

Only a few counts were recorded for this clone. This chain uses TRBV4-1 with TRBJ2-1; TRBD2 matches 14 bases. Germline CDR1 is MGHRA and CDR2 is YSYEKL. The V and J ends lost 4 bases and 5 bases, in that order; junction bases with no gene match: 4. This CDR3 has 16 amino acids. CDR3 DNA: TGCGCCAGCAGCCTAGGACTAGCGGGGGGAAACAATGAGCAGTTCTTC. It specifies CASSLGLAGGNNEQFF.

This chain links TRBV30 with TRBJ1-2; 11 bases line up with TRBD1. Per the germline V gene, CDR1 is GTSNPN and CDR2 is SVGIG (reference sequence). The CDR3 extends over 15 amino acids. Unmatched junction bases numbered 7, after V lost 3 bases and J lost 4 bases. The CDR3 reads CAWSPGQGATYGYTF. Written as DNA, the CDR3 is TGTGCCTGGAGCCCCGGACAGGGGGCGACCTATGGCTACACCTTC.

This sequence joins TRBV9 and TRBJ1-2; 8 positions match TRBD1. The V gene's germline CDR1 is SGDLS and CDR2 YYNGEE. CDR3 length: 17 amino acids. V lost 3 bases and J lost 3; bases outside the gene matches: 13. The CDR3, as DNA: TGTGCCAGCAGCGACCCTTCGACAGGGGAGGGGTACTATGGCTACACCTTC. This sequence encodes CASSDPSTGEGYYGYTF.

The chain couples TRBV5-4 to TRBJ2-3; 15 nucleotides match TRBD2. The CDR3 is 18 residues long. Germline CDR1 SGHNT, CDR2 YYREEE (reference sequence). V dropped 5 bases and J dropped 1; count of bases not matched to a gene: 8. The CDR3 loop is CASRTGLAGGLGTDTQYF. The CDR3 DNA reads TGTGCCAGCAGGACCGGACTAGCGGGGGGGCTGGGCACAGATACGCAGTATTTT.

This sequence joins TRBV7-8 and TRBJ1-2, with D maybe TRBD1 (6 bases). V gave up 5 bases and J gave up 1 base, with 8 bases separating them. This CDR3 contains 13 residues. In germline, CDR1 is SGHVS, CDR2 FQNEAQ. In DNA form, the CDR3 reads TGTGCCAGCAGCCCACAGGGTAACTATGGCTACACCTTC. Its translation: CASSPQGNYGYTF.

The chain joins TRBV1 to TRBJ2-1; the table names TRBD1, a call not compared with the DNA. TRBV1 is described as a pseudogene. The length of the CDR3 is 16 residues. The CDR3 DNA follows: TGCACCAGCAGCCACCGACAGGGGAACCCCTACAATGAGCAGTTCTTC. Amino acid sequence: CTSSHRQGNPYNEQFF.

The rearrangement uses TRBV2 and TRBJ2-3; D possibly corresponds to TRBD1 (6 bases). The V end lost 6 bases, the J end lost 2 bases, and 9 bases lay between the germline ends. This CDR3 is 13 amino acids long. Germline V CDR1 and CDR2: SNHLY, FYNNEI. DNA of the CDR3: TGTGCCAGCAGGGACAGAAACACAGATACGCAGTATTTT. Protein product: CASRDRNTDTQYF.

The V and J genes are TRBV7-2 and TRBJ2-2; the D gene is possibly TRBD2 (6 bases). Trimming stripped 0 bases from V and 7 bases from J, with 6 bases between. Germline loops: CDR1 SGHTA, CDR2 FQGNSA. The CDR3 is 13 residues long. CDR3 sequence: CASSLAGGGELFF. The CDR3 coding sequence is TGTGCCAGCAGCTTAGCGGGGGGCGGGGAGCTGTTTTTT. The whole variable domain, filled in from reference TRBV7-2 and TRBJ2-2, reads GAGVSQSPSNKVTEKGKDVELRCDPISGHTALYWYRQSLGQGLEFLIYFQGNSAPDKSGLPSDRFSAERTGGSVSTLTIQRTQQEDSAVYLCASSLAGGGELFFGEGSRLTVL.

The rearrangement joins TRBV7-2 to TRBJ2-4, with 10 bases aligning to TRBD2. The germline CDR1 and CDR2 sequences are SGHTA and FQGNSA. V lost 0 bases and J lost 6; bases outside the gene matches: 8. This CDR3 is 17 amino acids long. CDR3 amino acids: CASSLAGLAGARNIQYF. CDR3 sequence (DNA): TGTGCCAGCAGCTTAGCAGGGCTAGCGGGGGCCCGAAACATTCAGTACTTC.